Described below is a single T cell receptor beta chain sequence and its context. This CDR3 spans 13 amino acids. V was trimmed by 11 bases and J by 8 bases, leaving 21 bases between them. Germline values: CDR1 MDHEN, CDR2 SYDVKM. The record originates from a study of blood T cell repertoires in COVID-19. About the research overall: Nucleic acid was either cDNA or gDNA, and it came from T cells, B-cell-depleted T cells, or PBMCs.

Per the authors' pipeline: Amplified reference gene primers provided the basis for estimating nucleated cell counts. Method: immunoSEQ multiplex PCR; TCRdb's copy keeps in-frame clones and lacks some. From that table come the V and J calls and clone size; the DNA was used to work out D and trimming. The sample lists roughly 120,000 clones, roughly nine tenths occurring once. This chain links TRBV28 with TRBJ1-2; weak D call: TRBD1 (5 bases). This clonotype was obtained from a man in his 70s with active or convalescent COVID-19. Sequencing input: peripheral blood. The CDR3 sequence is CAVTPSGVGGYTF. The CDR3 DNA follows: TGTGCCGTAACTCCTTCGGGGGTCGGCGGCTACACCTTC.